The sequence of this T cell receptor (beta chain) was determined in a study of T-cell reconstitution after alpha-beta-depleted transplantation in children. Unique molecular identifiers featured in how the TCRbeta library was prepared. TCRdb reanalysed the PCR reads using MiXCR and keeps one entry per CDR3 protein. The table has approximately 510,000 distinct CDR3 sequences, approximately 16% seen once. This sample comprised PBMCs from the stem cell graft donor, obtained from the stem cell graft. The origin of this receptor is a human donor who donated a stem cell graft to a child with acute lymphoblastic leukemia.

The CDR3 DNA follows: TGTGCCAGCAGTTCCCGCCCGTTAGCGGGAGTGTTGAGCAATGAGCAGTTCTTC. Translation: CASSSRPLAGVLSNEQFF. J is TRBJ2-1 and V is TRBV28; the match to TRBD2 covers 9 bases. The CDR3 runs 18 residues. The V and J ends lost 4 bases and 6 bases, in that order; junction bases with no gene match: 16. Germline CDR1 and CDR2: MDHEN and SYDVKM.